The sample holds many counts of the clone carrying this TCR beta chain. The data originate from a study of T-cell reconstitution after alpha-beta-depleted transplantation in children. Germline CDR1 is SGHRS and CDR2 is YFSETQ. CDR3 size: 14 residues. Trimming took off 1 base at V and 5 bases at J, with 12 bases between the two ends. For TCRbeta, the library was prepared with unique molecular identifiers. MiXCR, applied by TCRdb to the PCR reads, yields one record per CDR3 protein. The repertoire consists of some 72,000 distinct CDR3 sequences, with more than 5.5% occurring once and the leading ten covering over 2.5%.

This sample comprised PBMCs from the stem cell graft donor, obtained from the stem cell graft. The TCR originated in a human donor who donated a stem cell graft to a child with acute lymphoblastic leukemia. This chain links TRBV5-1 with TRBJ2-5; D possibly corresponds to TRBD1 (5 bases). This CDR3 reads CASSLNAGMETQYF. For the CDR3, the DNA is TGCGCCAGCAGCTTGAATGCAGGGATGGAGACCCAGTACTTC.